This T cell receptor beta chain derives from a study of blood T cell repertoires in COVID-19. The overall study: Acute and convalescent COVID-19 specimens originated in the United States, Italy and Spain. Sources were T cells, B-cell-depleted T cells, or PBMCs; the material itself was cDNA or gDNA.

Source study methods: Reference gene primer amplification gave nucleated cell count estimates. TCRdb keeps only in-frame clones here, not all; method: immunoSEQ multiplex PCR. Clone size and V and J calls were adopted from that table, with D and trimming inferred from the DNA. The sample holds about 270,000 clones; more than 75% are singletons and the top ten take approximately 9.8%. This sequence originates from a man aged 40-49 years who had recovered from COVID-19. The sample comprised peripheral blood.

The CDR3 nucleotides are TGTGCCAGCAGCCCCGAGGGACAGGGCCGATTTAACTATGGCTACACCTTC. It specifies CASSPEGQGRFNYGYTF. The chain has TRBV7-9 and TRBJ1-2, with 9 bases that match TRBD1. This CDR3 region has 17 residues. The junction had 11 bases not matched to a gene; V was cut back by 5 bases and J by 1 base. Germline CDR1 reads SEHNR; CDR2 reads FQNEAQ (reference sequence). The whole variable domain, filled in from reference TRBV7-9 and TRBJ1-2, reads DTGVSQNPRHKITKRGQNVTFRCDPISEHNRLYWYRQTLGQGPEFLTYFQNEAQLEKSRLLSDRFSAERPKGSFSTLEIQRTEQGDSAMYLCASSPEGQGRFNYGYTFGSGTRLTVV.